This TCR beta chain is drawn from a study of neurological immune-mediated disorders. This clonotype was detected many times. No antigen is known for it. CDR1 and CDR2 from the germline V gene are SGHRS and YFSETQ. CDR3 length: 13 amino acids. V was trimmed by 6 bases and J by 10 bases, leaving 19 bases between them. Overall study findings and caveats: The highest TCR clonal expansion occurred in HTLV-1-associated myelopathy; multiple sclerosis fell below healthy controls.

Where libraries were unsorted, they were derived from 2 million PBMCs stored at -80 degrees C. With 10-nucleotide random UMIs, 5'RACE was used to make the cDNA. A single record per CDR3 protein comes from TCRdb applying MiXCR to the 5' RACE reads. The table lists tens of thousands of distinct CDR3 sequences, roughly 13% of them singletons. The receptor was derived from a female donor in good health. The J gene is TRBJ1-1, the V gene TRBV5-1; weak D call: TRBD1 (5 bases). Input material: PBMCs. The CDR3 here is CASNPPAGRVAFF. DNA for the CDR3: TGCGCCAGCAACCCCCCTGCGGGACGGGTAGCTTTCTTT.